This passage covers 21 T cell receptor beta chains from one sample sequenced in a study of PD-L1 blockade in urothelial cancer. TCRdb keeps only in-frame clones here, not all; method: immunoSEQ multiplex PCR. This table has roughly 87,000 clones, about nine tenths appearing once. The specimen was PBMCs, collected around atezolizumab (anti-PD-L1) treatment. The receptors were gathered from a woman in her 70s with urothelial cancer.

The table lists this clone with a few counts. This chain links TRBV5-4 with TRBJ2-3; 12 bases fit TRBD2. The V gene end was trimmed by 2 bases and the J gene end by 2 bases; junction bases not matched to a gene: 3. This CDR3 spans 16 amino acids. CDR1 and CDR2 (germline): SGHNT, YYREEE (reference sequence). CDR3 DNA sequence: TGTGCCAGCAGCTTCTGGACTAGCGGGGACACAGATACGCAGTATTTT. It is translated as CASSFWTSGDTDTQYF.

V and J are TRBV15 and TRBJ2-7, with 7 bases lining up with TRBD2. The CDR3 is made up of 15 amino acids. Germline CDR1 and CDR2: LNHNV and YYDKDF (reference sequence). After removal of 9 bases from V and 0 bases from J, the junction contained 11 bases not matched to a gene. CDR3 in DNA: TGTGCCACTGGGGAGGGACCCCTGAGCTCCTACGAGCAGTACTTC. As protein: CATGEGPLSSYEQYF.

The chain is built from TRBV6-1 and TRBJ2-6; D possibly corresponds to TRBD2 (6 bases). Trimming took off 3 bases at V and 4 bases at J, with 10 bases between the two ends. The CDR3 is made up of 15 amino acids. Looked up from germline, CDR1 is MNHNS and CDR2 is SASEGT. CDR3 residues: CASSEGGFGANVLTF. CDR3 coding DNA: TGTGCCAGCAGTGAGGGGGGATTCGGGGCCAACGTCCTGACTTTC.

This chain links TRBV2 with TRBJ2-5, with 11 bases that match TRBD1. The CDR3 has 16 residues. The V and J ends lost 7 bases and 2 bases, in that order; junction bases with no gene match: 9. Germline-derived CDR1 and CDR2 are SNHLY and FYNNEI. CDR3 bases: TGTGCCAGCATTTGGGACAGGGGGGTTCCTCAAGAGACCCAGTACTTC. Translation gives CASIWDRGVPQETQYF.

The chain joins TRBV11-2 to TRBJ1-1; TRBD1 aligns across 7 bases. The CDR3 is made up of 14 amino acids. V lost 1 base to trimming and J lost 1 base; unmatched junction nucleotides: 0. The germline gives CDR1 SGHAT, CDR2 FQNNGV. CDR3 bases: TGTGCCAGCAGCTTAGGACAGGGGAACACTGAAGCTTTCTTT. Translation: CASSLGQGNTEAFF.

The chain employs TRBV6-1 and TRBJ2-4, with TRBD2 as a possible D gene (6 bases). V lost 4 bases, J lost 0 bases, and 13 bases lay in between. Germline CDR1 MNHNS, CDR2 SASEGT. This CDR3 is 16 amino acids long. CDR3 protein: CASSALTGVAKNIQYF. Written as DNA, the CDR3 is TGTGCCAGCAGTGCTTTGACGGGAGTAGCCAAAAACATTCAGTACTTC.

The rearrangement uses TRBV5-1 and TRBJ1-1; 9 nucleotides line up with TRBD1. This CDR3 spans 18 amino acids. Trimming at V came to 4 bases and at J to 0 bases, leaving 13 bases not matched to a gene. Germline V gene sequence: CDR1 SGHRS, CDR2 YFSETQ. The CDR3 reads CASSPGRTGAFMNTEAFF. CDR3 coding DNA: TGCGCCAGCAGCCCGGGGAGGACAGGGGCCTTTATGAACACTGAAGCTTTCTTT.

This chain joins TRBV7-3 and TRBJ1-2, with D possibly being TRBD1 (6 bases). The length of the CDR3 is 18 residues. Trimming pared 1 base from V and 8 bases from J, leaving 26 bases between. The germline CDR1 and CDR2 sequences are SGHTA and FQGTGA. The CDR3 sequence is CASSLMYRTEVNEGGYTF. The CDR3 DNA sequence: TGTGCCAGCAGCTTAATGTACCGGACAGAGGTCAATGAGGGGGGCTACACCTTC.

A single count supports this clone. V usage is TRBV4-3 and J usage is TRBJ1-5; TRBD1 matches at 9 bases. The germline V gene encodes CDR1 LGHNA and CDR2 YSLEER. This CDR3 is 17 amino acids long. The ends lost 0 bases at V and 7 bases at J; junction bases unmatched: 10. CDR3 in DNA: TGCGCCAGCAGCCAAGATCTGGCACAGGGGGCTGGGCAGCCCCAGCATTTT. Its protein product is CASSQDLAQGAGQPQHF.

The chain employs TRBV6-1 and TRBJ2-1; D is unclear. Between the trimmed V and J ends, which lost 3 bases and 4 bases, there was a span of 7 bases. This CDR3 comprises 13 residues. Germline values: CDR1 MNHNS, CDR2 SASEGT. Here the CDR3 reads CASSDYGYNEQFF. DNA for the CDR3: TGTGCCAGCAGTGACTACGGGTACAATGAGCAGTTCTTC.

The table lists this clone with a count of one. The chain couples TRBV6-1 to TRBJ2-3; 8 bases fit TRBD1. The CDR3 covers 11 residues. Germline CDR1 and CDR2: MNHNS and SASEGT. Unmatched junction bases numbered 8, after V lost 8 bases and J lost 13 bases. CDR3 region: CASSGTGNEYF. The CDR3 DNA reads as TGTGCCAGCTCGGGGACAGGCAACGAGTATTTT.

This clone was observed once. The rearrangement uses TRBV30 and TRBJ2-1, with 7 nucleotides matching TRBD1. The CDR3 sequence is 14 residues long. The J segment lost 5 bases and the V segment lost 0 bases, leaving 4 bases of the junction unmatched. Per germline, CDR1 GTSNPN and CDR2 SVGIG (reference sequence). CDR3 sequence reads: CAWSVRTGDNEQFF. CDR3 coding DNA: TGTGCCTGGAGTGTAAGGACAGGAGACAATGAGCAGTTCTTC.

CDR3 sequence: CASRPPGEGGGYTF. CDR3 in DNA: TGTGCCAGCAGACCTCCCGGGGAGGGGGGTGGCTACACCTTC. The chain has TRBV28 and TRBJ1-2; D is possibly TRBD1 (6 bases). Germline V CDR1 and CDR2: MDHEN, SYDVKM. The CDR3 covers 14 residues. Trimming stripped 6 bases from V and 7 bases from J, with 18 bases between.

The rearrangement links TRBV11-2 to TRBJ2-5; TRBD2 might be the D (7 bases). CDR3 length equals 13 residues. Germline CDR1 and CDR2: SGHAT and FQNNGV. V lost 3 bases, J lost 5 bases, and 10 bases lay in between. This CDR3 is CASSFGGLETQYF. CDR3 coding DNA: TGTGCCAGCAGCTTCGGGGGGCTGGAGACCCAGTACTTC. Based on the CDR3 plus reference TRBV11-2 and TRBJ2-5, the full variable domain is EAGVAQSPRYKIIEKRQSVAFWCNPISGHATLYWYQQILGQGPKLLIQFQNNGVVDDSQLPKDRFSAERLKGVDSTLKIQPAKLEDSAVYLCASSFGGLETQYFGPGTRLLVL.

J is TRBJ2-2 and V is TRBV9, with 11 bases aligning to TRBD2. The length of the CDR3 is 15 residues. The germline CDR1 and CDR2 sequences are SGDLS and YYNGEE. V shed 7 bases, J shed 4 bases, and the junction held 6 bases outside the gene matches. The chain's CDR3 is CASSVLAGVTGELFF. The CDR3 DNA reads as TGTGCCAGCTCCGTACTAGCGGGGGTCACCGGGGAGCTGTTTTTT. Together with reference TRBV9 and TRBJ2-2, the CDR3 gives the full variable domain: DSGVTQTPKHLITATGQRVTLRCSPRSGDLSVYWYQQSLDQGLQFLIQYYNGEERAKGNILERFSAQQFPDLHSELNLSSLELGDSALYFCASSVLAGVTGELFFGEGSRLTVL.

This clone has a single count. V is TRBV10-3 and J is TRBJ2-1; 7 bases align to TRBD2. The CDR3 is made up of 16 amino acids. CDR1 is ENHRY and CDR2 is SYGVKD in the germline V gene. Trimming removed 4 bases from V and 4 bases from J; junction bases left unmatched: 10. The CDR3 coding sequence is TGTGCCATCAGTGCTCCCGCTAGCGGAGTTTACAATGAGCAGTTCTTC. It codes for CAISAPASGVYNEQFF.

The CDR3: CASSYSSGGGYGYTF. In DNA form, the CDR3 reads TGTGCCAGCAGTTACTCGAGTGGGGGGGGCTATGGCTACACCTTC. This chain connects TRBV6-5 to TRBJ1-2; tentatively, D is TRBD1 (5 bases). Germline V gene sequence: CDR1 MNHEY, CDR2 SVGAGI. The CDR3 runs 15 residues. Deletions cut 0 bases from V and 4 bases from J, with 12 bases between.

This chain joins TRBV27 and TRBJ1-2, with 10 bases fitting TRBD1. Germline CDR1 MNHEY, CDR2 SMNVEV (reference sequence). V lost 6 bases to trimming and J lost 7 bases; unmatched junction nucleotides: 14. The CDR3 extends over 16 amino acids. CDR3 region: CASRTTGQGSPRGYTF. The CDR3 DNA reads as TGTGCCAGCAGAACCACGGGACAGGGGTCCCCGCGTGGCTACACCTTC.

This chain joins TRBV10-2 and TRBJ1-4; possibly TRBD1 for D (6 bases). The CDR3 runs to 17 residues. The ends were cut back, 3 bases at V and 7 bases at J, with 21 bases in the middle. The germline CDR1 and CDR2 sequences are WSHSY and SAAADI. CDR3 in amino acids: CASSDLGAADSFEKLFF. As DNA, the CDR3 is TGCGCCAGCAGTGATCTGGGGGCCGCGGACAGCTTTGAAAAACTGTTTTTT.

This sequence joins TRBV14 and TRBJ1-4; D gene uncertain. The CDR3 consists of 13 residues. Trimming stripped 3 bases from V and 4 bases from J, with 6 bases between. Germline V gives CDR1 SGHDN, CDR2 FVKESK. The chain's CDR3 is CASSQSLNEKLFF. In nucleotides, the CDR3 is TGTGCCAGCAGCCAGAGCCTTAATGAAAAACTGTTTTTT.

The chain combines TRBV10-3 with TRBJ2-7; weak D call: TRBD1 (6 bases). Deletions cut 5 bases from V and 7 bases from J, with 21 bases between. CDR3 length equals 15 residues. Germline loops: CDR1 ENHRY, CDR2 SYGVKD. CDR3 loop: CAISKTTGPTTEQYF. The DNA for the CDR3 is TGTGCCATCAGTAAGACGACAGGACCAACTACGGAGCAGTACTTC.